These 11 T cell receptor beta chains share one sample of origin, sequenced in a study of T cells in Graves' hyperthyroidism and ophthalmopathy. Researchers took RNA transcripts and amplified the TCR beta CDR3 regions from them. The HTBI set primed first-round TCR CDR3 RT-PCR. One entry per CDR3 protein results from TCRdb running MiXCR on the multiplex PCR reads. The sample holds hundreds of thousands of distinct CDR3 sequences, roughly 16% seen once. The sample consisted of blood. The receptors derive from a woman in her 30s with Graves' hyperthyroidism.

This chain uses TRBV6-9 with TRBJ1-6; TRBD1 matches at 8 bases. The CDR3 covers 16 residues. The V gene's germline CDR1 is MNHGY and CDR2 SVAAGI. V was pared by 3 bases and J by 4 bases, with 5 bases of the junction left unmatched. The CDR3 nucleotides read TGTGCCAGCAGTTACGAAGGACAGGGATATAATTCACCCCTCCACTTT. As protein: CASSYEGQGYNSPLHF.

The J gene is TRBJ1-1, the V gene TRBV2; possible D gene TRBD1, 5 bases. Trimming left V 4 bases short and J 4 bases short, with 7 bases between. The CDR3 runs 12 residues. Per the germline V gene, CDR1 is SNHLY and CDR2 is FYNNEI. In nucleotides, the CDR3 is TGTGCCAGCAGTGGGGGGAGCACTGAAGCTTTCTTT. Its protein is CASSGGSTEAFF.

In its sample, this clonotype was seen many times. The chain uses TRBV20-1 and TRBJ1-5; D is undetermined. Germline CDR1 reads DFQATT; CDR2 reads SNEGSKA (reference sequence). CDR3 length: 18 amino acids. V shed 3 bases and J shed 0 bases, with 21 bases lying between them. The CDR3 spells CSASYGGDTIGSNQPQHF. In nucleotides, the CDR3 is TGCAGTGCTAGTTACGGTGGAGATACTATCGGTAGCAATCAGCCCCAGCATTTT.

With respect to this clonotype: This may arise from a read error, as a much more abundant clone is one base away. The conserved closing phenylalanine or tryptophan is absent in this CDR3, likely reflecting a read error. This rearrangement joins TRBV7-9 to TRBJ2-7, with D uncertain. The CDR3 is made up of 12 amino acids. The V and J ends lost 5 bases and 10 bases respectively, with 15 bases between them. CDR1 and CDR2 from the germline V gene are SEHNR and FQNEAQ (reference sequence). The CDR3 here is CASSPSDVEQYL. CDR3 DNA sequence: TGTGCCAGCAGCCCCTCAGACGTGGAACAGTACCTC.

With regard to this clonotype: Given a much more abundant clone one base away, this may be a read error. The chain combines TRBV7-6 with TRBJ2-3, with D hard to call. Germline assignment: CDR1 SGHVS and CDR2 FNYEAQ. The CDR3 extends over 16 amino acids. Trimming took 4 bases from V and 2 from J, leaving 16 bases between them. In nucleotides, the CDR3 is TGTGCCAGCAGCTCTTTCGATTGGGATGACACAGATACGCAGTATTTT. Its translation is CASSSFDWDDTDTQYF. The variable domain in full, completed from reference TRBV7-6 and TRBJ2-3, reads GAGVSQSPRYKVTKRGQDVALRCDPISGHVSLYWYRQALGQGPEFLTYFNYEAQQDKSGLPNDRFSAERPEGSISTLTIQRTEQRDSAMYRCASSSFDWDDTDTQYFGPGTRLTVL.

This clonotype has a count of ten or more. The gene calls are TRBV11-2 and TRBJ2-3; D is perhaps TRBD2 (6 bases). Germline V gene sequence: CDR1 SGHAT, CDR2 FQNNGV. The CDR3 consists of 14 residues. V was clipped by 5 bases and J by 5 bases, with 14 bases between them. The CDR3 coding sequence is TGTGCCAGCAGCAAGGAGGGCCGGGGAGATACGCAGTATTTT. Translating it yields CASSKEGRGDTQYF.

This clonotype was observed many times. This rearrangement joins TRBV28 to TRBJ2-7; no clear D gene. Germline V CDR1 and CDR2: MDHEN, SYDVKM. V gave up 3 bases and J gave up 7 bases, with 16 bases separating them. CDR3 length: 14 amino acids. The CDR3 sequence is CASSFRAASHEQYF. The CDR3 region has the DNA TGTGCCAGCAGTTTTAGGGCAGCCTCTCATGAGCAGTACTTC.

To note about this clonotype: This may be a read error, as it is one base from a much larger clone. The chain couples TRBV2 to TRBJ2-7; 12 bases match TRBD1. The CDR3 runs to 16 residues. Germline-derived CDR1 and CDR2 are SNHLY and FYNNEI. The CDR3 nucleotides are TGTGCCAACAGTAGAATAGGGACAGGGGGCAACTACGAGCAGTACTTC. Translation: CANSRIGTGGNYEQYF.

This clonotype was detected only a few times. The gene calls are TRBV19 and TRBJ2-5; weak D call: TRBD2 (5 bases). Trimming cost V 7 bases and J 1 base, with 16 bases left between them. Germline-derived CDR1 and CDR2 are LNHDA and SQIVND (reference sequence). The CDR3 length is 15 residues. CDR3 in DNA: TGTGCCAGTACCACCGGAGGTGGGGTCCAAGAGACCCAGTACTTC. The encoded protein is CASTTGGGVQETQYF.

The rearrangement joins TRBV6-6 to TRBJ2-5; weak D call: TRBD1 (5 bases). Germline V gene lookup returns CDR1 MNHNY and CDR2 SVGAGI (reference sequence). V lost 1 base, J lost 3 bases, and 6 bases lay in between. The CDR3 is made up of 13 amino acids. The CDR3 DNA is TGTGCCAGCAGTTACTTCAGGGAAGAGACCCAGTACTTC. This translates into CASSYFREETQYF.

The chain couples TRBV12-3 or TRBV12-4 to TRBJ1-5, with a tentative D call TRBD1 (6 bases). The CDR3 runs to 15 residues. The ends were cut back, 7 bases at V and 2 bases at J, with 15 bases in the middle. CDR3 amino acids: CASTLTGHRNQPQHF. The CDR3 DNA sequence: TGTGCCAGCACTCTAACGGGACACCGCAATCAGCCCCAGCATTTT.